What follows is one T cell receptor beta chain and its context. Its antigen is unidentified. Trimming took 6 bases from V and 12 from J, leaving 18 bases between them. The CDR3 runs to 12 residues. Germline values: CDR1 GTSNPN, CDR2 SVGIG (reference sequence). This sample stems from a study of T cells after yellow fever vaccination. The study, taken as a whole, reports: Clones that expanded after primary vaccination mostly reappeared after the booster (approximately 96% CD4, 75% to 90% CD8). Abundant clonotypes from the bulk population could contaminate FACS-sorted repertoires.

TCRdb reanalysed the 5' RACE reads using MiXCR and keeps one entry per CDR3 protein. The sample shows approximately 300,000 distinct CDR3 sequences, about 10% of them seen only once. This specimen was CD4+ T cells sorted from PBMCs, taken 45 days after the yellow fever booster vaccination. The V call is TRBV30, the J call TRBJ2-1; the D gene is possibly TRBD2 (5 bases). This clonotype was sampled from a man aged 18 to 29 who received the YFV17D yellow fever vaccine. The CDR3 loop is CACPTAGIVQFF. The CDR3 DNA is TGTGCCTGCCCGACGGCGGGTATCGTGCAGTTCTTC.